This T cell receptor (beta chain) was found in a study of blood T cell repertoires in COVID-19. Overall study context: Italy, Spain and the United States were the sources of the convalescent and acute COVID-19 samples. Sources were T cells, B-cell-depleted T cells, or PBMCs; the material itself was cDNA or gDNA.

Participants' own reports of clinical history determined their cohort assignment. Donors in Cohort 3 who had recovered were those with two negative PCRs, healthcare professional clearance, or resolution of their symptoms. The method was immunoSEQ multiplex PCR; TCRdb's version includes in-frame clones alone and lacks a portion of them. The repertoire includes about 330,000 clones, about nine tenths of them detected once, and about 9.4% sits in the top ten. Looked up from germline, CDR1 is SGHAT and CDR2 is FQNNGV. V was pared by 5 bases and J by 2 bases, with 5 bases of the junction left unmatched. This CDR3 region has 15 residues.

J is TRBJ1-5 and V is TRBV11-2, with 8 bases aligning to TRBD1. The TCR comes from a woman aged 18-29 years who had recovered from COVID-19. Sequenced: PBMCs or T cells enriched from blood (not recorded which). Written as DNA, the CDR3 is TGTGCCAGCAGCAGAGGACAGGGTCGCAATCAGCCCCAGCATTTT. It encodes CASSRGQGRNQPQHF. Full variable domain (missing parts from reference TRBV11-2 and TRBJ1-5): EAGVAQSPRYKIIEKRQSVAFWCNPISGHATLYWYQQILGQGPKLLIQFQNNGVVDDSQLPKDRFSAERLKGVDSTLKIQPAKLEDSAVYLCASSRGQGRNQPQHFGDGTRLSIL.